This T cell receptor (beta chain) originates from a study of blood T cell repertoires in COVID-19. Turning to the study itself: T cells, B-cell-depleted T cells, or PBMCs provided the cDNA or gDNA that served as material.

This clone was counted ten times or more. The CDR3 consists of 14 residues. Germline CDR1 and CDR2: MNHNS and SASEGT. Trimming cost V 3 bases and J 5 bases, with 14 bases left between them. In the original workflow: Counts of nucleated cells, estimated from reference gene primer amplification, were obtained. Repertoires were generated with immunoSEQ multiplex PCR, while TCRdb's copy carries only in-frame clones and drops some. V and J calls plus clone size are reproduced from that table; the DNA served to infer D and trimming. Of 200,000 to 250,000 clones in the sample, about nine tenths were seen once.

This receptor was taken from a man in his 60s with acute or convalescent COVID-19. The rearrangement uses TRBV6-1 and TRBJ2-7; tentative D call: TRBD1 (5 bases). The material sequenced was peripheral blood. For the CDR3, the DNA is TGTGCCAGCAGTGAGGGCAGGGAACCCCACGAGCAGTACTTC. This translates into CASSEGREPHEQYF.